This T cell receptor beta chain originates from a study of OX40 agonist ivuxolimab in advanced cancers. Notes on the study in general: Patients who responded partially at 0.1-3.0 mg/kg showed clonal expansion ranking among the lowest. The mean number of expanded clones was higher in CD8+ T cells than in CD4+. CD4+ and CD8+ blood T cells expanded clonally by week 6 at 0.1 to 3.0 mg/kg.

For this clone: Its target is not known.

The CDR3 length is 17 residues. Assay used: immunoSEQ multiplex PCR; TCRdb lists only in-frame clones, some missing. Of over 80,000 clones listed, 75% to 95% are singletons. This receptor was identified in an adult with an advanced solid tumor such as melanoma, head and neck, liver or kidney cancer. This chain links TRBV21-1 with TRBJ2-7; TRBD2 reflects the table's D call only, with no check against the DNA. TRBV21-1 is annotated as a pseudogene. The starting material was CD4+ or CD8+ T cells sorted from blood, obtained in a trial of the OX40 agonist ivuxolimab. The CDR3 nucleotides read TGTGCCAGCCTGAGGCCTAGCGGGAGTGGGAGCTCCTACGAGCAGTACTTC. The encoded protein is CASLRPSGSGSSYEQYF.